Each of the 25 T cell receptor beta chains below was sequenced from the same sample in a study of blood T cell repertoires in COVID-19. Clones were sequenced by immunoSEQ multiplex PCR, and TCRdb holds only the in-frame ones, with some missing. The sample lists over 250,000 clones, about 87% seen once, with about 3% in the top ten. The specimen was PBMCs or T cells enriched from blood (not recorded which). These receptors were taken from a woman between 50 and 59 years old who had recovered from COVID-19.

The J gene is TRBJ2-7, the V gene TRBV28, with 13 positions matching TRBD2. The CDR3 sequence is 19 residues long. Trimming cost V 4 bases and J 2 bases; bases outside gene matches: 14. CDR1 and CDR2 from the germline V gene are MDHEN and SYDVKM. The CDR3 bases are TGTGCCAGCAGTTCCCCCTCCCCCGGGACTAGCGGGACTGCCTACGAGCAGTACTTC. Its translation: CASSSPSPGTSGTAYEQYF.

This clone was observed a handful of times. The chain employs TRBV28 and TRBJ1-2, with 12 bases lining up with TRBD1. Germline trimming cut 2 bases from V and 2 bases from J; bases unmatched to any gene: 6. The CDR3 totals 17 residues. CDR1 is MDHEN, CDR2 SYDVKM, per germline. This CDR3 reads CASSLAGQGASNYGYTF. The CDR3 DNA reads TGTGCCAGCAGTTTAGCGGGACAGGGGGCGTCCAACTATGGCTACACCTTC.

The CDR3 sequence: CASSVWTANNEKLFF. CDR3 nucleotide sequence: TGTGCCAGTAGTGTTTGGACAGCGAATAATGAAAAACTGTTTTTT. The chain is built from TRBV19 and TRBJ1-4; tentative D call: TRBD1 (6 bases). Trimming took off 5 bases at V and 4 bases at J, with 14 bases between the two ends. CDR3 size: 15 residues. From germline, CDR1 is LNHDA and CDR2 SQIVND (reference sequence).

The chain has TRBV29-1 and TRBJ1-2; tentative D call: TRBD1 (5 bases). Germline V gives CDR1 SQVTM, CDR2 ANQGSEA. The V end was cut by 3 bases, the J end by 4 bases, with 12 bases between. The CDR3 length is 13 residues. The CDR3 is CSVDAPGPYGYTF. DNA of the CDR3: TGCAGCGTTGATGCACCAGGGCCCTATGGCTACACCTTC. The full variable domain, in which reference TRBV29-1 and TRBJ1-2 provide the parts outside the CDR3, is SAVISQKPSRDICQRGTSLTIQCQVDSQVTMMFWYRQQPGQSLTLIATANQGSEATYESGFVIDKFPISRPNLTFSTLTVSNMSPEDSSIYLCSVDAPGPYGYTFGSGTRLTVV.

The gene calls are TRBV9 and TRBJ2-1; a possible D gene is TRBD2 (6 bases). V was shortened by 0 bases and J by 9 bases, with 13 bases between the two germline ends. This CDR3 contains 14 residues. Per the germline V gene, CDR1 is SGDLS and CDR2 is YYNGEE. CDR3 protein: CASSVGGDMGEQFF. The CDR3 DNA follows: TGTGCCAGCAGCGTAGGGGGGGATATGGGTGAGCAGTTCTTC.

V usage is TRBV7-9 and J usage is TRBJ2-3; tentatively, D is TRBD1 (6 bases). The CDR3 runs 15 residues. CDR1 is SEHNR, CDR2 FQNEAQ, per germline (reference sequence). Trimming took 1 base from V and 6 from J, leaving 14 bases between them. This CDR3 is CASSLGDNRDDTQYF. The CDR3 bases are TGTGCCAGCAGCTTAGGGGATAACAGGGACGATACGCAGTATTTT.

V gene TRBV6-2 or TRBV6-3 combines with J gene TRBJ1-1; the D is unclear. Germline V gene lookup returns CDR1 MNHEY and CDR2 SVGEGT. This CDR3 is built from 15 residues. V was cut by 2 bases and J by 2 bases, with 12 bases left in between. The chain's CDR3 is CASSYEGVVNTEAFF. CDR3 DNA sequence: TGTGCCAGCAGTTACGAGGGCGTGGTAAACACTGAAGCTTTCTTT.

This chain links TRBV28 with TRBJ1-1, with 7 bases identical to TRBD1. Germline values: CDR1 MDHEN, CDR2 SYDVKM. CDR3 length: 14 residues. The V gene end was trimmed by 4 bases and the J gene end by 5 bases; junction bases not matched to a gene: 7. The chain's CDR3 is CASSYDRVGTEAFF. CDR3 DNA sequence: TGTGCCAGCAGTTACGACAGGGTTGGGACTGAAGCTTTCTTT.

This clone has only one observation. This chain links TRBV5-1 with TRBJ1-5; 9 positions agree with TRBD1. The junction had 3 bases not matched to a gene; V was cut back by 1 base and J by 7 bases. Germline V gene data show CDR1 as SGHRS and CDR2 as YFSETQ. CDR3 length: 14 amino acids. For the CDR3, the DNA is TGCGCCAGCAGCTTGACAGGGGGCCAACAGCCCCAGCATTTT. Translating gives CASSLTGGQQPQHF.

This chain links TRBV11-2 with TRBJ1-5; 8 nucleotides match TRBD1. V gave up 4 bases and J gave up 1 base; unmatched junction bases: 6. Germline V gene data show CDR1 as SGHAT and CDR2 as FQNNGV. The CDR3 totals 16 residues. The CDR3 loop is CASSSIQGASNQPQHF. For the CDR3, the DNA is TGTGCCAGCAGCTCTATTCAGGGGGCCAGCAATCAGCCCCAGCATTTT.

V is TRBV28 and J is TRBJ1-2; 9 nucleotides match TRBD1. With 4 bases clipped from V and 2 bases from J, the junction kept 2 bases outside the gene matches. The CDR3 has 14 amino acids. CDR1 and CDR2 from the germline V gene are MDHEN and SYDVKM. The CDR3 reads CASSWTGDNYGYTF. The DNA for the CDR3 is TGTGCCAGCAGTTGGACAGGGGACAACTATGGCTACACCTTC.

V and J are TRBV19 and TRBJ2-7; the match to TRBD1 covers 10 bases. This CDR3 is built from 16 residues. J was trimmed by 2 bases and V by 3 bases; bases with no gene match: 7. Germline V gene data show CDR1 as LNHDA and CDR2 as SQIVND (reference sequence). In DNA form, the CDR3 reads TGTGCCAGTAGTATGCTCGGGACAGGGGTCCCCTACGAGCAGTACTTC. It is translated as CASSMLGTGVPYEQYF.

This clone was counted a few times. For the CDR3, the DNA is TGTGCCAGCAGTGTTCAGGGGGCCGGGGAGCTGTTTTTT. It yields the protein CASSVQGAGELFF. V gene TRBV2 combines with J gene TRBJ2-2; TRBD1 matches 7 bases. CDR1 and CDR2 (germline): SNHLY, FYNNEI. J lost 6 bases, V lost 4 bases, and 2 bases had no gene match. The CDR3 is 13 residues long.

The chain recombines TRBV30 with TRBJ1-5, with TRBD1 matching over 7 bases. The germline CDR1 and CDR2 sequences are GTSNPN and SVGIG (reference sequence). The CDR3 is 15 residues long. V trimming: 0 bases; J trimming: 4 bases; junction bases outside the gene matches: 6. Here the CDR3 DNA reads TGTGCCTGGAGTGTACAATCAGGGGGTAATCAGCCCCAGCATTTT. Translated, it gives CAWSVQSGGNQPQHF.

The genes are TRBV28 and TRBJ1-2; D not resolved. V was pared by 8 bases and J by 6 bases, with 19 bases between. This CDR3 region has 14 residues. Looked up from germline, CDR1 is MDHEN and CDR2 is SYDVKM. CDR3 loop: CASADIRVQHGYTF. DNA of the CDR3: TGTGCCAGCGCCGATATTCGGGTGCAACATGGCTACACCTTC.

Here the CDR3 reads CASSGPGQYEQYF. The CDR3 DNA reads as TGTGCCAGCAGCGGGCCGGGACAGTACGAGCAGTACTTC. The chain carries TRBV7-2 and TRBJ2-7, with 7 bases aligning to TRBD1. Trimming at V came to 5 bases and at J to 4 bases, leaving 5 bases not matched to a gene. This CDR3 spans 13 amino acids. CDR1 and CDR2 from the germline V gene are SGHTA and FQGNSA.

V gene TRBV6-5 combines with J gene TRBJ2-3; 7 bases match TRBD1. Germline V gives CDR1 MNHEY, CDR2 SVGAGI. The CDR3 sequence is 14 residues long. With 5 bases clipped from V and 5 bases from J, the junction kept 7 bases outside the gene matches. The CDR3 is CASSPRQGGDTQYF. The CDR3 nucleotides read TGTGCCAGCAGTCCTAGACAGGGCGGAGATACGCAGTATTTT.

The chain employs TRBV6-1 and TRBJ1-2; D remains ambiguous. This CDR3 comprises 15 residues. Trimming left V 1 base short and J 8 bases short, with 17 bases between. The germline CDR1 and CDR2 sequences are MNHNS and SASEGT. Written as DNA, the CDR3 is TGTGCCAGCAGTGAAGGGCAGCAGCGCAATAGGGGCTACACCTTC. It is translated as CASSEGQQRNRGYTF.

This clone appeared once. The chain is built from TRBV28 and TRBJ1-1; 9 bases agree with TRBD1. Germline CDR1 is MDHEN and CDR2 is SYDVKM. CDR3 length: 13 residues. V gave up 6 bases and J gave up 4 bases; unmatched junction bases: 3. In DNA form, the CDR3 reads TGTGCCAGCAGGGGACAGGGTAGCACTGAAGCTTTCTTT. Amino acid sequence: CASRGQGSTEAFF.

V is TRBV7-8 and J is TRBJ1-4; D ambiguous. CDR1 SGHVS and CDR2 FQNEAQ come from the germline V gene. Trimming cost V 1 base and J 7 bases, with 13 bases left between them. The CDR3 covers 15 residues. CDR3 nucleotides: TGTGCCAGCAGCTTAGTGAGGGCCGGTGGTGAAAAACTGTTTTTT. Protein product: CASSLVRAGGEKLFF.

This clone was observed once. CDR3 residues: CASQIGHMNTGELFF. The CDR3 coding sequence is TGTGCCAGCCAGATCGGACACATGAACACCGGGGAGCTGTTTTTT. This chain uses TRBV6-5 with TRBJ2-2; D possibly corresponds to TRBD1 (5 bases). Trimming removed 8 bases from V and 1 base from J, with 14 bases in between. CDR3 length: 15 amino acids. Germline values: CDR1 MNHEY, CDR2 SVGAGI.

The rearrangement links TRBV19 to TRBJ1-5; TRBD1 is a possible D gene (5 bases). This CDR3 is built from 12 residues. Germline CDR1 and CDR2: LNHDA and SQIVND (reference sequence). Deletions cut 2 bases from V and 14 bases from J, with 13 bases between. DNA for the CDR3: TGTGCCAGTAGTATATCGCGGGACCCAAAGCATTTT. This encodes CASSISRDPKHF. The full variable domain, in which reference TRBV19 and TRBJ1-5 provide the parts outside the CDR3, is DGGITQSPKYLFRKEGQNVTLSCEQNLNHDAMYWYRQDPGQGLRLIYYSQIVNDFQKGDIAEGYSVSREKKESFPLTVTSAQKNPTAFYLCASSISRDPKHFGDGTRLSIL.

The chain uses TRBV5-1 and TRBJ1-2; D is ambiguous. Germline-derived CDR1 and CDR2 are SGHRS and YFSETQ. The CDR3 runs 14 residues. V lost 4 bases and J lost 3, with 13 bases in between. The CDR3 bases are TGCGCCAGCAGCCGGTCGGGGTTAGACTATGGCTACACCTTC. It specifies CASSRSGLDYGYTF.

V and J are TRBV30 and TRBJ2-6; 9 bases are a match to TRBD1. The CDR3 is made up of 16 amino acids. The V gene end was trimmed by 4 bases and the J gene end by 3 bases; junction bases not matched to a gene: 7. Germline assignment: CDR1 GTSNPN and CDR2 SVGIG (reference sequence). The DNA of the CDR3 is TGTGCCTGGATGAGGACAGGGGTACATGGGGCCAACGTCCTGACTTTC. It specifies CAWMRTGVHGANVLTF.

J is TRBJ1-2 and V is TRBV28; maybe TRBD1 (5 bases). From germline, CDR1 is MDHEN and CDR2 SYDVKM. The CDR3 has 15 residues. V lost 4 bases and J lost 5, with 17 bases in between. CDR3 amino acids: CASSSEGAGIYGYTF. CDR3 coding DNA: TGTGCCAGCAGTTCCGAAGGGGCGGGGATTTATGGCTACACCTTC.